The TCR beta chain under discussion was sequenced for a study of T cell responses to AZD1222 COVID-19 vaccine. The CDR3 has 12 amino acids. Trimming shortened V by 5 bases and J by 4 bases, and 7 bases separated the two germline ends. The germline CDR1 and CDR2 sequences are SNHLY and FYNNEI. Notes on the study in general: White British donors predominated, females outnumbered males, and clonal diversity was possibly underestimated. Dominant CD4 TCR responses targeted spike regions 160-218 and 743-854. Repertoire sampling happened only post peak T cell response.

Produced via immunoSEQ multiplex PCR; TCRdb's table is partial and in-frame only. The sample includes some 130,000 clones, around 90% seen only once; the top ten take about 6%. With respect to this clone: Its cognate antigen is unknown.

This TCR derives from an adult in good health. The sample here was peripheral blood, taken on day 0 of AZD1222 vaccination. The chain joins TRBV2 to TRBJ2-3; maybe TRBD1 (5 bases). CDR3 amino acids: CASSLGADTQYF. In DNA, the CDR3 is TGTGCCAGCAGTCTAGGGGCAGATACGCAGTATTTT.